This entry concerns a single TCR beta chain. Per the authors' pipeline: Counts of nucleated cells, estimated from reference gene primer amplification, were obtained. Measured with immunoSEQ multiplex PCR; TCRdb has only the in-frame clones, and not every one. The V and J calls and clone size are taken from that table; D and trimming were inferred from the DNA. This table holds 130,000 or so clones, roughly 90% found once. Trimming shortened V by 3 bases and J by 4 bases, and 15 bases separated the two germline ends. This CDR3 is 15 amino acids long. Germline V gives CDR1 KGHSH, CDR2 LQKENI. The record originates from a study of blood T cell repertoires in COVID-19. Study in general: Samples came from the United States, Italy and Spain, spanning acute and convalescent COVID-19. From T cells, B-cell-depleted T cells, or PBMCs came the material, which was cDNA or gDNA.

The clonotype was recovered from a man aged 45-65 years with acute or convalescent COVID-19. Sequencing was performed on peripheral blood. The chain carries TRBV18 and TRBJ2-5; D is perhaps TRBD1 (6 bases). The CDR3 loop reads CASSPSGTLGETQYF. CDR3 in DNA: TGTGCCAGCTCACCTTCCGGGACACTGGGAGAGACCCAGTACTTC.